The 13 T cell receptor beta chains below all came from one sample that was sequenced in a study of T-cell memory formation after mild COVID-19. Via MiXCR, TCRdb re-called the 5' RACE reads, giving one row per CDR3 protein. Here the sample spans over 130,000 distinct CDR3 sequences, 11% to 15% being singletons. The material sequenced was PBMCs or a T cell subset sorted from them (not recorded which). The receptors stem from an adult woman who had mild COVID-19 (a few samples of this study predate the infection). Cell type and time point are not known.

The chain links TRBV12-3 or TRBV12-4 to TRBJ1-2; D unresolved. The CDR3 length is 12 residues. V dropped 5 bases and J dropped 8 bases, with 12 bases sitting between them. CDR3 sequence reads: CASSRVFRGYTF. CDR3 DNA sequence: TGTGCCAGCAGTCGTGTGTTTCGAGGCTACACCTTC.

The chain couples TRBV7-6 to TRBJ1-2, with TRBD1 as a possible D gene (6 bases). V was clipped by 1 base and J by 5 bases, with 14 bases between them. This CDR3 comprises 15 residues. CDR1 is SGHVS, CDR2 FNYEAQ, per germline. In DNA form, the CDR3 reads TGTGCCAGCAGCTTAGGCGGCGGGGGCCGGTATGGCTACACCTTC. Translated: CASSLGGGGRYGYTF.

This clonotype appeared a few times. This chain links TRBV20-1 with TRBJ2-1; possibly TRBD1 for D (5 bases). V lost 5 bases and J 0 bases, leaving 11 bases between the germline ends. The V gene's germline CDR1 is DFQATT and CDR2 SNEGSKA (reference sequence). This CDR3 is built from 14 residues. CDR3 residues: CSADSFSSYNEQFF. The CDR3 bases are TGCAGTGCTGACAGCTTCAGCTCCTACAATGAGCAGTTCTTC.

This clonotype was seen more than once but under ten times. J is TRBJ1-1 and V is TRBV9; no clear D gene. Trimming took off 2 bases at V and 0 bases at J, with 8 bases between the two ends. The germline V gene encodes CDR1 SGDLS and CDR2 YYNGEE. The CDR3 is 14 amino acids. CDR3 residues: CASSVSALNTEAFF. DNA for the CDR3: TGTGCCAGCAGCGTTTCAGCGTTGAACACTGAAGCTTTCTTT.

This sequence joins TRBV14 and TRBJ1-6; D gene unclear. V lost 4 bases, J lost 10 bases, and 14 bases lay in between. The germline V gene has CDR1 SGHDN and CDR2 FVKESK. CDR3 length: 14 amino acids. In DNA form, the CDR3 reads TGTGCCAGCAGCCCTATTCCGGGGAAATCACCCCTCCACTTT. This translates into CASSPIPGKSPLHF.

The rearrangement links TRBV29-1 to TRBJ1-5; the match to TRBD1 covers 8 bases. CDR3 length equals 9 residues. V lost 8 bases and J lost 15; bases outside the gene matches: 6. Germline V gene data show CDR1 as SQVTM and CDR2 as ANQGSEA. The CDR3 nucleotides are TGCAGCAACAGGGGGGCTCGGCATTTT. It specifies CSNRGARHF.

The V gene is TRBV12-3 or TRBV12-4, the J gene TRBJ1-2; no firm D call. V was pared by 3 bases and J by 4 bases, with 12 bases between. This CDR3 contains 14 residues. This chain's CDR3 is CASSLAPASYGYTF. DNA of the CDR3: TGTGCCAGCAGTTTGGCCCCGGCCTCCTATGGCTACACCTTC.

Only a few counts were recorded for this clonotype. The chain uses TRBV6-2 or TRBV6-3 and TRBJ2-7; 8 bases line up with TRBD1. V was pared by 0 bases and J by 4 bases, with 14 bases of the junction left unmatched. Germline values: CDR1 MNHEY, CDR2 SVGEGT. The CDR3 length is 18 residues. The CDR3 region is CASSYSRGTGGPPYEQYF. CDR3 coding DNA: TGTGCCAGCAGTTACTCGCGAGGGACAGGCGGTCCCCCTTACGAGCAGTACTTC.

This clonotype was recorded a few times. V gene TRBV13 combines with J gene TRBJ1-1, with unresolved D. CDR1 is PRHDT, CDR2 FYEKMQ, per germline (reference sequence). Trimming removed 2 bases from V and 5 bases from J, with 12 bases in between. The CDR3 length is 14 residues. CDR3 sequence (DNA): TGTGCCAGCAGCTTATTCCGGGGAGGGACTGAAGCTTTCTTT. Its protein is CASSLFRGGTEAFF.

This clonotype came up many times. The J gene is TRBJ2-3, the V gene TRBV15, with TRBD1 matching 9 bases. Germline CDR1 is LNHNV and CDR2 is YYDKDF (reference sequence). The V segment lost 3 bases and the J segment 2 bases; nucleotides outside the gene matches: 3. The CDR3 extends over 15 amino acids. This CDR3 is CATSSGQGSTDTQYF. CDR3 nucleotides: TGTGCCACCAGCAGCGGACAGGGGTCCACAGATACGCAGTATTTT.

This CDR3 is CASSYGVPSYEQYF. In nucleotides, the CDR3 is TGTGCCAGCAGTTACGGCGTTCCCTCCTACGAGCAGTACTTC. The chain uses TRBV6-5 and TRBJ2-7; D is unresolved. Trimming removed 2 bases at V and 0 bases at J, with 8 bases between. Germline V gene sequence: CDR1 MNHEY, CDR2 SVGAGI. This CDR3 is built from 14 residues.

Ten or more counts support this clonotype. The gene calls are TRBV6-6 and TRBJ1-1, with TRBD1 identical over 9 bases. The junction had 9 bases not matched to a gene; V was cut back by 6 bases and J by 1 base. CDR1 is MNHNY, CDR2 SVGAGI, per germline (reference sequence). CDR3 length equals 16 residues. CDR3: CASRAAPQGANTEAFF. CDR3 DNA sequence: TGTGCCAGCAGGGCCGCTCCACAGGGGGCGAACACTGAAGCTTTCTTT.

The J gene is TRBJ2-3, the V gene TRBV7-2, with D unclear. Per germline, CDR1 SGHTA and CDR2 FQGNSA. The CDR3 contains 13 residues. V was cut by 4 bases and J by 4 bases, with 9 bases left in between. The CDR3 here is CASSSIGADTQYF. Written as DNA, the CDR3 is TGTGCCAGCAGCTCCATTGGGGCAGATACGCAGTATTTT.